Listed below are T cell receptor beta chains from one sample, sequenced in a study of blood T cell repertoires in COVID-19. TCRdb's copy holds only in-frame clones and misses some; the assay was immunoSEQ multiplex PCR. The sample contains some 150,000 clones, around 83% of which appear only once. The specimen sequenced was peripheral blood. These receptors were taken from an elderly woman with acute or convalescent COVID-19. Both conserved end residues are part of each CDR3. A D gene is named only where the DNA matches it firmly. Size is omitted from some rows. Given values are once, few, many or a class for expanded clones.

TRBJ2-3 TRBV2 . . TGTGCCAGCAGTGAAGGGCCAGGGCGCACAGATACGCAGTATTTT CASSEGPGRTDTQYF
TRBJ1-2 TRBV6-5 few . TGTGCCAGCACCACAGATAACTATGGCTACACCTTC CASTTDNYGYTF
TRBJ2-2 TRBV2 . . TGTGCCAGCAGGAGTCGGGGGAACACCGGGGAGCTGTTTTTT CASRSRGNTGELFF
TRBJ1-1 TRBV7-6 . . TGTGCCAGCAGCGCTGGGGGACATATGAACACTGAAGCTTTCTTT CASSAGGHMNTEAFF
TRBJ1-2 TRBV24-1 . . TGTGCCACCAGCCCAGGTTTCAACTATGGCTACACCTTC CATSPGFNYGYTF
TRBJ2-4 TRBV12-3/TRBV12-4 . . TGTGCCAGCAGTTTAGGTCCCCCGGAGCAGTACTTC CASSLGPPEQYF
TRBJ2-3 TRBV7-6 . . TGTGCCAGCAGCTTAGCGTCCGGGGACACAGATACGCAGTATTTT CASSLASGDTDTQYF
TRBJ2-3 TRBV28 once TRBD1 TGTGCCAGCAGTTACGGACAGGGGGCAACAGATACGCAGTATTTT CASSYGQGATDTQYF
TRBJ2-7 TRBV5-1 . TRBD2 TGCGCCAGCAGCTTAAGGACTAGCGGTGGAGAGCAGTACTTC CASSLRTSGGEQYF
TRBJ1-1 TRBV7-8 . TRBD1 TGTGCCAGCAGCCAGGGACAGGGGGATGCTGAAGCTTTCTTT CASSQGQGDAEAFF
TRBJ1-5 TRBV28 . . TGTGCCAGCAACGGTTTGATCACAGCCCAATGGAATCAGCCCCAGCATTTT CASNGLITAQWNQPQHF
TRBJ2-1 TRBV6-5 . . TGTGCCAGCATCTTCGGGGGGCTGGGGGATGAGCAGTTCTTC CASIFGGLGDEQFF
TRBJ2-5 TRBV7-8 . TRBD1 TGTGCCAGCAGCTCTAACAGGGGTTTCAAAGAGACCCAGTACTTC CASSSNRGFKETQYF
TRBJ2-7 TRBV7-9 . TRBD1 TGTGCCAGCAGCCACAGGGGTAGGTCCTACGAGCAGTACTTC CASSHRGRSYEQYF
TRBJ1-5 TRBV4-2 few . TGTGCCAGCAGCCAAGTATCACGGGATAGCAATCAGCCCCAGCATTTT CASSQVSRDSNQPQHF
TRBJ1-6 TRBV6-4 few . TGTGCCAGCAGTGAGGAAGCCAGGTCACCCCTCCACTTT CASSEEARSPLHF
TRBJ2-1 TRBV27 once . TGTGCCACCTACGGGGGCTCCTACAATGAGCAGTTCTTC CATYGGSYNEQFF
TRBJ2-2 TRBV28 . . TGTGCCAGCAGTTTACTAGTGGATAACACCGGGGAGCTGTTTTTT CASSLLVDNTGELFF
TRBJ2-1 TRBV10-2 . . TGCGCCAGCAGTGAGTATCTAGGGGGCGGGACCTACAATGAGCAGTTCTTC CASSEYLGGGTYNEQFF